The source of this T cell receptor beta chain is a study of T cell responses to AZD1222 COVID-19 vaccine (dated by TCRdb to about 2021). For the study in its entirety: TCR sequencing was performed for over 230 trial participants, of whom roughly 200 were given two doses of AZD1222 and around 25 were given two doses of MenACWY control vaccine. Trial participants were enrolled by age into 18-55, 56-69 and 70-plus year subgroups, with roughly 160, 29 and 62 TCR-sequenced participants respectively. Overall study outcomes, separate from this receptor: Reportedly, almost half of the unique spike-specific TCRs recognized epitopes lying outside the regions that are mutated in the B.1.351 and B.1.1.7 variants. Conclusions about previously exposed vaccinees are limited, since just 5 to 7 AZD1222 recipients were seropositive for SARS-CoV-2 at baseline. Most participants were white British and females outnumbered males, and the authors suggested that clonal diversity may have been underestimated. CD4 TCRs associated with the vaccine covered the entire spike protein, and the dominant responses were in regions 160-218 and 743-854. Because no day 14 peak-response samples were available, repertoires were characterized only after the peak T cell response. After two AZD1222 doses, spike-specific TCR breadth and depth were significantly higher than at day 0 and than in MenACWY recipients. The 56-69-year group was small, and its depth increase did not reach significance, likely because of low power.

In the germline V gene, CDR1 corresponds to MGHDK and CDR2 to SYGVNS. V lost 2 bases and J lost 3 bases; the stretch between them is 5 bases long. From the cysteine up to the phenylalanine, the CDR3 has a length of 12 residues. Only the CDR3 DNA stays, 36 bases, in frame from base 1. The CDR3 regions of human TCRbeta chains were analyzed by immunosequencing. The paper's data handling went like this. Repertoire TCRs were checked for matches against a reference library of SARS-CoV-2-specific TCRs that had been generated using the MIRA antigen-specificity platform. Breadth meant the fraction of unique TCRs that were SARS-CoV-2-associated, whereas depth meant the fraction of total T cells that were SARS-CoV-2-associated. Each spike-specific TCR was assigned to its reactive spike region and to a CD4 or CD8 class using the MIRA data. Log10-transformed breadth and depth values were compared by one-way ANOVA with Sidak's multiple comparisons tests. TCRdb limited this immuneACCESS table to in-frame rearrangements with V and J called. A share of clones is missing; checked studies link under half to unresolved V genes, and the rest is unexplained. V, J and clone size are those of that table, while D and trimming were read from the DNA. The sample table shows 130,000 to 150,000 clones, and approximately 91% are seen once. The biggest ten clones account for less than 2.5% of the sample.

In light of the paper, this sample's time point label describes: about 28 days (+/-7) after the second vaccine dose. AZD1222 recipients given second doses at about 4 weeks or at about 12 weeks were pooled, since spike-specific TCR depth and breadth were not found to differ between the two schedules. Vaccinee samples came from UK trials COV001 and COV002, including a single-blind randomized controlled phase 2/3 trial of AZD1222 (ChAdOx1 nCoV-19) in healthy adults. Trial participant PBMC samples were collected at day 0 and day 28 after the second dose for TCRbeta chain sequencing. This clone was seen more than once but under ten times. Its antigen specificity is not known. It has no much larger one-base neighbor in the sample; base qualities were not kept.

The source is an adult who received the AZD1222 COVID-19 vaccine. The chain is assembled from TRBV25-1 and TRBJ2-7, with TRBD2 tentatively as D gene (5 bases match). Specimen: peripheral blood, collected 28 days after the second AZD1222 dose. The bases read TGTGCCAGCAGTGAAGGAGGCTACGAGCAGTACTTC. Its coded protein is CASSEGGYEQYF.